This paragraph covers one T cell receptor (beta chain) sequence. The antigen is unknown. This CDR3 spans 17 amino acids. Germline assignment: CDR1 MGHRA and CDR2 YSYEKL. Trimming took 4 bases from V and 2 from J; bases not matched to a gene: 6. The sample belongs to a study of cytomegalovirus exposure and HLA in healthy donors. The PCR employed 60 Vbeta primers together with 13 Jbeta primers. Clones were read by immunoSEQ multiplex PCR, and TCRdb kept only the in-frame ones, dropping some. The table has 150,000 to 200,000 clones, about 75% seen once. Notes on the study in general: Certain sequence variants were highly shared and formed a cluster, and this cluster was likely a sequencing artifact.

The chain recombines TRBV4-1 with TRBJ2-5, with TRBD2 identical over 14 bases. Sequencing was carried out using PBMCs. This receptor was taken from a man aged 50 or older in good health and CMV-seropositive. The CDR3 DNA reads TGCGCCAGCAGCCCTGGGACTAGCGGGGGTCTACAAGAGACCCAGTACTTC. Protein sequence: CASSPGTSGGLQETQYF.